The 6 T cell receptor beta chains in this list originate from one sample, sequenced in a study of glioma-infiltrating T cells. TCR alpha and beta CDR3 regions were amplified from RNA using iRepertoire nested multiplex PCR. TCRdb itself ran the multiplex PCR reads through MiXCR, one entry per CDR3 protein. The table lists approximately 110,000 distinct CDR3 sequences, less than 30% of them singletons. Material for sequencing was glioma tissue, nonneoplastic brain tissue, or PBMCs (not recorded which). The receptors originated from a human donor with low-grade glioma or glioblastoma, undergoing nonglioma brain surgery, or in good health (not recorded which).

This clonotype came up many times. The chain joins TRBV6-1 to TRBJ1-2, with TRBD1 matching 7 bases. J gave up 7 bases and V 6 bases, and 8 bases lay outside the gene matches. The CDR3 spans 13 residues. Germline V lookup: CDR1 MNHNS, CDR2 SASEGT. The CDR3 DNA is TGTGCCAGCAGGCCTTCGACAGGGTTTGGCTACACCTTC. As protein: CASRPSTGFGYTF.

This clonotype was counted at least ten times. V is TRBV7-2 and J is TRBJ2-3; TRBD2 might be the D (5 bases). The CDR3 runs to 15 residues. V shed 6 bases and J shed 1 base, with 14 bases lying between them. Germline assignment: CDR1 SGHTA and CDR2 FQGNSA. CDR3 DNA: TGTGCCAGCAGTCTAGGAGCGGCGCGCACAGATACGCAGTATTTT. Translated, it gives CASSLGAARTDTQYF.

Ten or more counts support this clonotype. CDR3 sequence: CASSELGSLLYTDTQYF. The CDR3 DNA sequence: TGTGCCAGCAGCGAGTTGGGGAGCCTACTATACACAGATACGCAGTATTTT. The gene calls are TRBV7-6 and TRBJ2-3; D may be TRBD2 (5 bases). Germline-derived CDR1 and CDR2 are SGHVS and FNYEAQ. The V end was cut by 5 bases, the J end by 2 bases, with 20 bases between. The CDR3 contains 17 residues.

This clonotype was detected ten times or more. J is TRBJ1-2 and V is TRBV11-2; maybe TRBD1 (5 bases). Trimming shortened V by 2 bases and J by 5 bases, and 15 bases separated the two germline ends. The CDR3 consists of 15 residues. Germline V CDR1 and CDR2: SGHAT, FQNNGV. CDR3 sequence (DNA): TGTGCCAGCAGCTTATGGGTGGACATGGGATATGGCTACACCTTC. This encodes CASSLWVDMGYGYTF.

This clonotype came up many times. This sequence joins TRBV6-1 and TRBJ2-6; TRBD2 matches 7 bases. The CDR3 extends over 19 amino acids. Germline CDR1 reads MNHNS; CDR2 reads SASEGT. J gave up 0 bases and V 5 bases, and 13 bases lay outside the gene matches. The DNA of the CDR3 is TGTGCCAGCAGTTTCCCCTCGACTAGCAGATACTCTGGGGCCAACGTCCTGACTTTC. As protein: CASSFPSTSRYSGANVLTF.

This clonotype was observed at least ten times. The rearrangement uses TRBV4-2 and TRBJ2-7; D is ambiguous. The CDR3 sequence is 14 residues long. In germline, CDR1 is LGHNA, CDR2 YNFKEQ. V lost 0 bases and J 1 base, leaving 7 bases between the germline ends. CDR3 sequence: CASSQDRTSYEQYF. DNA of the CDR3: TGTGCCAGCAGCCAAGATCGAACGTCCTACGAGCAGTACTTC.